This TCR beta chain stems from a study of CD8 T cells in Susac syndrome. The CDR3 is 15 residues long. The junction had 11 bases not matched to a gene; V was cut back by 5 bases and J by 7 bases. The V gene's germline CDR1 is MNHNY and CDR2 SVGAGI (reference sequence). The authors sequenced TCR beta from blood CD8+ and CD4+ T cells. Healthy donors formed controls matched for age and sex. RNA was extracted with the RNeasy kit, and a quantity of about 0.45 to 1 ug was reverse transcribed using random hexamers. Amplification of the TCR beta CDR3 was carried out by immunoSEQ multiplex PCR, which spanned a total of 54 Vbeta and 13 Jbeta segments. TCRdb re-derived calls from the immunoSEQ multiplex PCR reads in MiXCR, one entry per CDR3 protein. The table records approximately 190,000 distinct CDR3 sequences, 85% to 95% of them present only once.

The sample consisted of CD4+ T cells from PBMCs. The chain joins TRBV6-6 to TRBJ1-1; TRBD1 aligns across 9 bases. This receptor was taken from a human donor in good health. CDR3 nucleotides: TGTGCCAGCAGTCCACCGGGACAGGGCGGAATTGAAGCTTTCTTT. This codes for CASSPPGQGGIEAFF.